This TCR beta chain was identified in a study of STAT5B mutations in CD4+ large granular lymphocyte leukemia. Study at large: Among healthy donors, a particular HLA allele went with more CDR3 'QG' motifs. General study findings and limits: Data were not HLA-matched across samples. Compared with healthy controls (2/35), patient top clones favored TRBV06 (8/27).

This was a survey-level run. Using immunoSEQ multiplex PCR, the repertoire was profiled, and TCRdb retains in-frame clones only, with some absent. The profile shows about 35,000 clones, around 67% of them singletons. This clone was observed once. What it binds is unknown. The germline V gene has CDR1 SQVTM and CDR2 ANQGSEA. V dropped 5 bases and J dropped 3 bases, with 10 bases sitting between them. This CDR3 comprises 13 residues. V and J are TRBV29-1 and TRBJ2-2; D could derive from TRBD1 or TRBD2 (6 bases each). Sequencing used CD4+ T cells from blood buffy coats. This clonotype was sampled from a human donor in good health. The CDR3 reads CSVRGQDTGELFF. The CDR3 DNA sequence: TGCAGCGTTCGGGGGCAGGACACCGGGGAGCTGTTTTTT.